The 17 T cell receptor beta chains below were found in one sample sequenced in a study of blood T cell repertoires in COVID-19. The assay was immunoSEQ multiplex PCR, and TCRdb's table has in-frame clones only and misses some. The profile shows about 180,000 clones, roughly 87% of them singletons. Sequencing was performed on PBMCs or T cells enriched from blood (not recorded which). The receptors stem from a human donor with acute COVID-19. The donor label of this sample is uncertain.

V and J are TRBV9 and TRBJ1-1, with 8 bases that match TRBD1. V lost 3 bases to trimming and J lost 4 bases; unmatched junction nucleotides: 5. In germline, CDR1 is SGDLS, CDR2 YYNGEE. The CDR3 sequence is 14 residues long. CDR3 loop: CASSDGQGVTEAFF. The DNA of the CDR3 is TGTGCCAGCAGCGATGGACAGGGTGTCACTGAAGCTTTCTTT.

About this clone itself: The same CDR3 arises from other DNA sequences in this sample as well. V is TRBV7-9 and J is TRBJ1-2; TRBD1 is a possible D gene (6 bases). Germline lookup yields CDR1 SEHNR and CDR2 FQNEAQ (reference sequence). The CDR3 contains 13 residues. V gave up 5 bases and J gave up 3 bases, with 10 bases separating them. The CDR3 loop is CASSLGQYYGYTF. CDR3 DNA: TGTGCCAGCAGCCTGGGACAATACTATGGCTACACCTTC.

In this sample, this clone turned up once. This chain uses TRBV12-3 or TRBV12-4 with TRBJ1-5, with D hard to call. V shed 3 bases and J shed 5 bases, with 8 bases lying between them. The CDR3 is made up of 13 amino acids. This CDR3 is CASSFGGDQPQHF. CDR3 sequence (DNA): TGTGCCAGCAGTTTCGGCGGGGATCAGCCCCAGCATTTT.

The chain links TRBV7-6 to TRBJ2-2; 12 bases align to TRBD2. The ends lost 6 bases at V and 5 bases at J; junction bases unmatched: 4. Germline values: CDR1 SGHVS, CDR2 FNYEAQ. The CDR3 covers 15 residues. Written as DNA, the CDR3 is TGTGCCAGCAGAGGGACTAGCGGGCGAACCGGGGAGCTGTTTTTT. It encodes CASRGTSGRTGELFF.

The rearrangement joins TRBV19 to TRBJ2-2, with a possible D match to TRBD1 (6 bases). Germline lookup yields CDR1 LNHDA and CDR2 SQIVND (reference sequence). This CDR3 is 12 amino acids long. V was clipped by 9 bases and J by 6 bases, with 11 bases between them. Here the CDR3 reads CASNSGAGELFF. The CDR3 coding sequence is TGTGCCAGCAATTCAGGGGCCGGGGAGCTGTTTTTT.

This chain links TRBV27 with TRBJ2-1; possibly TRBD2 for D (6 bases). This CDR3 has 17 amino acids. Trimming removed 3 bases at V and 5 bases at J, with 20 bases between. Germline V gene lookup returns CDR1 MNHEY and CDR2 SMNVEV (reference sequence). The CDR3, as DNA: TGTGCCAGCAGTTTTTGGCGGGGCCGCCCCGGGCACAATGAGCAGTTCTTC. It encodes CASSFWRGRPGHNEQFF.

V and J are TRBV5-1 and TRBJ1-1; 10 positions match TRBD1. In germline, CDR1 is SGHRS, CDR2 YFSETQ. The CDR3 loop spans 18 amino acids. The trim removed 3 bases at V and 4 bases at J, leaving 15 bases unmatched. DNA for the CDR3: TGCGCCAGCAGCTGGGGATGGACAGGGGGTGGCCGTGGCACTGAAGCTTTCTTT. Translating gives CASSWGWTGGGRGTEAFF.

V usage is TRBV6-4 and J usage is TRBJ2-3; 9 bases are shared with TRBD2. Germline V gene data show CDR1 as MRHNA and CDR2 as SNTAGT. The CDR3 has 17 residues. Trimming took 0 bases from V and 4 from J; bases not matched to a gene: 8. This chain's CDR3 is CASSDSKGLAFPDTQYF. The DNA of the CDR3 is TGTGCCAGCAGTGACTCGAAGGGACTAGCCTTTCCAGATACGCAGTATTTT.

This clone was recorded once. The gene calls are TRBV19 and TRBJ2-5, with 7 bases lining up with TRBD2. Looked up from germline, CDR1 is LNHDA and CDR2 is SQIVND (reference sequence). V was clipped by 3 bases and J by 5 bases; unmatched bases: 6. This CDR3 has 14 amino acids. The DNA of the CDR3 is TGTGCCAGTAGTATGACGGGGGGTCTGGAGACCCAGTACTTC. This encodes CASSMTGGLETQYF.

V is TRBV27 and J is TRBJ2-7; weak D call: TRBD2 (5 bases). This CDR3 contains 16 residues. CDR1 and CDR2 from the germline V gene are MNHEY and SMNVEV (reference sequence). V lost 1 base and J lost 2, with 15 bases in between. CDR3 residues: CASSLFEGPWPYEQYF. CDR3 bases: TGTGCCAGCAGTTTATTTGAGGGCCCTTGGCCCTACGAGCAGTACTTC.

This chain links TRBV5-6 with TRBJ1-5; tentatively, D is TRBD1 (5 bases). The germline CDR1 and CDR2 sequences are SGHDT and YYEEEE. The CDR3 consists of 16 residues. Between the trimmed V and J ends, which lost 1 base and 0 bases, there was a span of 11 bases. CDR3: CASSLRQGYSNQPQHF. The CDR3 DNA sequence: TGTGCCAGCAGCTTGAGGCAGGGTTATAGCAATCAGCCCCAGCATTTT.

This sequence joins TRBV5-5 and TRBJ2-7, with D perhaps TRBD1 (5 bases). CDR1 and CDR2 from the germline V gene are SGHKS and YYEKEE (reference sequence). The V and J ends lost 4 bases and 5 bases respectively, with 13 bases between them. The CDR3 length is 13 residues. The CDR3 region has the DNA TGTGCCAGCAGCCCGTCCCCCAGGGACGAGCAGTACTTC. Translating gives CASSPSPRDEQYF.

This clone was observed a single time. The chain carries TRBV6-5 and TRBJ1-4; 7 positions match TRBD1. V shed 8 bases, J shed 5 bases, and the junction held 5 bases outside the gene matches. The length of the CDR3 is 13 residues. Germline CDR1 and CDR2: MNHEY and SVGAGI. As DNA, the CDR3 is TGTGCCAGCGCAGGACAGGCGAATGAAAAACTGTTTTTT. Its protein product is CASAGQANEKLFF.

This chain links TRBV19 with TRBJ2-3, with TRBD2 matching over 10 bases. V gave up 7 bases and J gave up 3 bases; unmatched junction bases: 4. CDR3 length: 14 amino acids. The germline CDR1 and CDR2 sequences are LNHDA and SQIVND (reference sequence). The chain's CDR3 is CASNPAGGTDTQYF. CDR3 bases: TGTGCCAGTAACCCAGCGGGGGGGACAGATACGCAGTATTTT. The full variable domain, its missing parts supplied by reference TRBV19 and TRBJ2-3, is DGGITQSPKYLFRKEGQNVTLSCEQNLNHDAMYWYRQDPGQGLRLIYYSQIVNDFQKGDIAEGYSVSREKKESFPLTVTSAQKNPTAFYLCASNPAGGTDTQYFGPGTRLTVL.

The gene calls are TRBV4-1 and TRBJ2-7; no reliable D call. The CDR3 consists of 12 residues. V dropped 0 bases and J dropped 10 bases, with 10 bases sitting between them. CDR1 and CDR2 (germline): MGHRA, YSYEKL. DNA for the CDR3: TGCGCCAGCAGCCAAGATCGCCTAGTCCAGTACTTC. This codes for CASSQDRLVQYF.

The chain uses TRBV29-1 and TRBJ2-5; D uncertain. Germline values: CDR1 SQVTM, CDR2 ANQGSEA. Trimming removed 7 bases at V and 2 bases at J, with 14 bases between. The CDR3 consists of 13 residues. This CDR3 is CSAGLRLQETQYF. CDR3 DNA: TGCAGCGCAGGCCTGAGGCTACAAGAGACCCAGTACTTC.

The V call is TRBV15, the J call TRBJ1-5; D unclear. This CDR3 comprises 9 residues. Looked up from germline, CDR1 is LNHNV and CDR2 is YYDKDF (reference sequence). CDR3 in amino acids: CGANQPQHF. The CDR3 DNA reads TGTGGAGCGAATCAGCCCCAGCATTTT.